This T cell receptor (beta chain) was sequenced in a study of blood T cell repertoires in COVID-19. Across the study: PBMCs, B-cell-depleted T cells, or T cells were the source of the cDNA or gDNA that made up the material.

Participants' reported clinical history set cohort assignment. Per the original methods: Amplification of reference gene primers provided the estimated nucleated cell counts. Clones were read by immunoSEQ multiplex PCR, and TCRdb kept only the in-frame ones, dropping some. The DNA gave D and trimming, while V, J and clone size come from that table. The sample contains around 310,000 clones, roughly 89% of which appear only once. V gave up 7 bases and J gave up 4 bases, with 16 bases separating them. Germline assignment: CDR1 SQVTM and CDR2 ANQGSEA. The length of the CDR3 is 13 residues. The V call is TRBV29-1, the J call TRBJ1-1; D gene uncertain. The sequenced sample was PBMCs or T cells enriched from blood (not recorded which). The TCR originated in a young woman who had recovered from COVID-19. The CDR3, as DNA: TGCAGCGCAACCCGCCTCGGAGGCACTGAAGCTTTCTTT. Its translation: CSATRLGGTEAFF. Based on the CDR3 plus reference TRBV29-1 and TRBJ1-1, the full variable domain is SAVISQKPSRDICQRGTSLTIQCQVDSQVTMMFWYRQQPGQSLTLIATANQGSEATYESGFVIDKFPISRPNLTFSTLTVSNMSPEDSSIYLCSATRLGGTEAFFGQGTRLTVV.